These 32 T cell receptor beta chains came from one sample sequenced in a study of post-analysis software for immune sequencing data. For these receptors, no antigen is known. Unique molecular identifiers had been added to the TCR beta cDNA libraries. TCRdb recomputed calls from the PCR reads with MiXCR, one row per CDR3 protein. The data contain around 500,000 distinct CDR3 sequences, around 31% of them seen just once; the ten biggest clones take up under 7%. Study-wide points: TRBV5-6, TRBV5-1 and TRBV20-1 were among roughly five TRBV segments more frequent in patients than controls.

The sample taken for sequencing was blood. All receptors derive from a girl between 2 and 17 years old with multiple sclerosis.

This clonotype has a handful of counts. The V call is TRBV5-1, the J call TRBJ2-2; maybe TRBD2 (6 bases). The CDR3 extends over 14 amino acids. V dropped 1 base and J dropped 7 bases, with 11 bases sitting between them. Germline V lookup: CDR1 SGHRS, CDR2 YFSETQ. CDR3 DNA: TGCGCCAGCAGCTTGTATCAGGGAGGCGGGGAGCTGTTTTTT. This codes for CASSLYQGGGELFF.

The chain combines TRBV20-1 with TRBJ2-1, with D maybe TRBD1 (6 bases). CDR3 length: 16 amino acids. The V end lost 0 bases, the J end lost 2 bases, and 14 bases lay between the germline ends. Germline V CDR1 and CDR2: DFQATT, SNEGSKA (reference sequence). CDR3 amino acids: CSARDRGGRAYNEQFF. In DNA form, the CDR3 reads TGCAGTGCTAGAGATCGAGGGGGAAGGGCCTACAATGAGCAGTTCTTC.

This clonotype was picked up a small number of times. The chain combines TRBV7-2 with TRBJ2-1, with D perhaps assigned TRBD1 or TRBD2 (5 bases each). With 3 bases removed from V and 4 bases from J, the gap between germline ends came to 13 bases. CDR3 length equals 15 residues. From germline, CDR1 is SGHTA and CDR2 FQGNSA. CDR3 coding DNA: TGTGCCAGCAGCTTTTGGGACGGAGGATACAATGAGCAGTTCTTC. Translated, it gives CASSFWDGGYNEQFF.

The V gene is TRBV5-5, the J gene TRBJ1-5; D is perhaps TRBD1 (6 bases). V shed 4 bases and J shed 4 bases, with 12 bases lying between them. CDR3 length: 14 amino acids. Germline V gives CDR1 SGHKS, CDR2 YYEKEE (reference sequence). The CDR3 reads CASSRGQRNQPQHF. As DNA, the CDR3 is TGTGCCAGCAGCCGCGGACAGCGAAATCAGCCCCAGCATTTT. The whole variable domain, filled in from reference TRBV5-5 and TRBJ1-5, reads DAGVTQSPTHLIKTRGQQVTLRCSPISGHKSVSWYQQVLGQGPQFIFQYYEKEERGRGNFPDRFSARQFPNYSSELNVNALLLGDSALYLCASSRGQRNQPQHFGDGTRLSIL.

The table lists this clonotype with a few counts. The genes are TRBV5-5 and TRBJ2-7; D call uncertain. V was clipped by 0 bases and J by 3 bases, with 10 bases between them. CDR1 and CDR2 (germline): SGHKS, YYEKEE (reference sequence). The CDR3 is made up of 14 amino acids. The CDR3 bases are TGTGCCAGCAGCTTGGATCCTATTAACTACGAGCAGTACTTC. Protein product: CASSLDPINYEQYF.

The chain joins TRBV20-1 to TRBJ2-7, with a weak D call TRBD1 (6 bases). Germline V gives CDR1 DFQATT, CDR2 SNEGSKA (reference sequence). The V gene lost 6 bases and the J gene lost 7 bases, with 19 bases spanning the gap. The CDR3 loop spans 13 amino acids. The CDR3 region is CSAEGRSDREQYF. CDR3 coding DNA: TGCAGTGCCGAAGGACGGAGTGACAGGGAGCAGTACTTC.

Concerning this clonotype itself: A read error may account for a junction end that differs from germline. The CDR3, as DNA: TGTACCAGCAGGCTAGGGGGGCCTAACACTGAAGCTTTCTTT. Translating it yields CTSRLGGPNTEAFF. This chain joins TRBV6-5 and TRBJ1-1; D is possibly TRBD1 (6 bases). Germline V gene data show CDR1 as MNHEY and CDR2 as SVGAGI. The CDR3 contains 14 residues.

This clonotype was counted a few times. The V and J genes are TRBV6-5 and TRBJ1-2, with a weak D call TRBD1 (5 bases). There are 12 residues in the CDR3. Trimming removed 5 bases from V and 4 bases from J, with 8 bases in between. The germline gives CDR1 MNHEY, CDR2 SVGAGI. The CDR3 protein is CASSRGFYGYTF. The CDR3 DNA is TGTGCCAGCAGTCGGGGCTTCTATGGCTACACCTTC.

Only a few counts were recorded for this clonotype. This sequence joins TRBV7-9 and TRBJ1-5, with a possible D match to TRBD1 (6 bases). Trimming took 4 bases from V and 5 from J, leaving 21 bases between them. The CDR3 has 17 amino acids. Germline V lookup: CDR1 SEHNR, CDR2 FQNEAQ (reference sequence). CDR3 nucleotides: TGTGCCAGCAGCTCCGGAATAACAGGGACCGTCGATCAGCCCCAGCATTTT. Translated: CASSSGITGTVDQPQHF.

This clonotype was seen a handful of times. V usage is TRBV20-1 and J usage is TRBJ2-7; the match to TRBD1 covers 8 bases. Germline values: CDR1 DFQATT, CDR2 SNEGSKA (reference sequence). This CDR3 region has 16 residues. The V segment lost 1 base and the J segment 0 bases; nucleotides outside the gene matches: 8. The DNA of the CDR3 is TGCAGTGCTAGAGCACCTTACAGGGGGAGCTCCTACGAGCAGTACTTC. Translating gives CSARAPYRGSSYEQYF.

CDR3 nucleotides: TGTGCCAGTAGTATCGGGACAGGCCCCTACAATGAGCAGTTCTTC. The encoded protein is CASSIGTGPYNEQFF. The chain links TRBV19 to TRBJ2-1, with 8 bases lining up with TRBD1. V shed 3 bases and J 2 bases; nucleotides not matched to a gene: 3. Germline CDR1 and CDR2: LNHDA and SQIVND (reference sequence). CDR3 length: 15 amino acids.

The gene calls are TRBV2 and TRBJ2-5, with no clear D. The germline V gene encodes CDR1 SNHLY and CDR2 FYNNEI. The CDR3 spans 13 residues. V shed 2 bases and J shed 3 bases, with 7 bases lying between them. The CDR3 region has the DNA TGTGCCAGCAGTGAATCTGGGGAAGAGACCCAGTACTTC. It specifies CASSESGEETQYF.

In its sample, this clonotype was seen a few times. The chain has TRBV5-1 and TRBJ2-6; D gene unclear. Trimming took off 6 bases at V and 4 bases at J, with 11 bases between the two ends. The CDR3 is made up of 14 amino acids. CDR1 SGHRS and CDR2 YFSETQ come from the germline V gene. CDR3: CASTGWSGANVLTF. CDR3 in DNA: TGCGCCAGCACTGGCTGGTCCGGGGCCAACGTCCTGACTTTC.

This clonotype was seen repeatedly, ten times or more. CDR3 in DNA: TGTGCCAGCAGCTTAGAGCCAGGGATCGTTCAGCCCCAGCATTTT. Its protein product is CASSLEPGIVQPQHF. The V and J genes are TRBV7-2 and TRBJ1-5; maybe TRBD1 (5 bases). Germline CDR1 SGHTA, CDR2 FQGNSA. The CDR3 spans 15 residues. Between the trimmed V and J ends, which lost 1 base and 6 bases, there was a span of 13 bases.

The chain carries TRBV9 and TRBJ2-7, with 8 bases identical to TRBD1. The CDR3 totals 16 residues. Germline trimming cut 3 bases from V and 4 bases from J; bases unmatched to any gene: 12. The germline V gene encodes CDR1 SGDLS and CDR2 YYNGEE. The CDR3 sequence is CASSGAGGRGPYEQYF. CDR3 sequence (DNA): TGTGCCAGCAGCGGCGCAGGGGGCAGGGGCCCTTACGAGCAGTACTTC.

The chain is built from TRBV2 and TRBJ2-1; 7 bases align to TRBD1. CDR1 SNHLY and CDR2 FYNNEI come from the germline V gene. This CDR3 is built from 14 residues. The junction had 4 bases not matched to a gene; V was cut back by 4 bases and J by 4 bases. The CDR3 spells CASSAMGQYNEQFF. For the CDR3, the DNA is TGTGCCAGCAGTGCAATGGGACAGTACAATGAGCAGTTCTTC.

This chain connects TRBV10-3 to TRBJ2-1; D is tentatively TRBD1 or TRBD2 (5 bases each). Germline loops: CDR1 ENHRY, CDR2 SYGVKD. Trimming removed 3 bases at V and 5 bases at J, with 17 bases between. CDR3 length: 16 amino acids. CDR3 nucleotides: TGTGCCATCAGTGACTCGAGGGGCAATAGTCACAATGAGCAGTTCTTC. Encoded protein: CAISDSRGNSHNEQFF.

In this sample, this clonotype turned up a few times. The gene calls are TRBV28 and TRBJ2-7; D might be TRBD1 or TRBD2, each matching 6 bases. Germline CDR1 reads MDHEN; CDR2 reads SYDVKM. CDR3 length equals 12 residues. Trimming shortened V by 1 base and J by 7 bases, and 8 bases separated the two germline ends. Here the CDR3 DNA reads TGTGCCAGCAGTTTATTAGGGGGGGAGCAGTACTTC. Encoded protein: CASSLLGGEQYF. Drawing the rest from reference TRBV28 and TRBJ2-7, the complete variable domain is DVKVTQSSRYLVKRTGEKVFLECVQDMDHENMFWYRQDPGLGLRLIYFSYDVKMKEKGDIPEGYSVSREKKERFSLILESASTNQTSMYLCASSLLGGEQYFGPGTRLTVT.

In its sample, this clonotype was seen a few times. The V call is TRBV7-9, the J call TRBJ2-5; the D is unclear. With 0 bases removed from V and 3 bases from J, the gap between germline ends came to 8 bases. Germline-derived CDR1 and CDR2 are SEHNR and FQNEAQ (reference sequence). The CDR3 length is 14 residues. CDR3 amino acids: CASSLATVKETQYF. The CDR3 bases are TGTGCCAGCAGCTTAGCGACGGTGAAAGAGACCCAGTACTTC.

In this sample, this clonotype turned up a few times. This chain links TRBV5-6 with TRBJ2-7; D is perhaps TRBD1 (6 bases). The CDR3 has 13 amino acids. Germline CDR1 is SGHDT and CDR2 is YYEEEE. Between the trimmed V and J ends, which lost 3 bases and 7 bases, there was a span of 14 bases. The CDR3 DNA follows: TGTGCCAGCAGCTATGGGACATCGGATGAGCAGTACTTC. This encodes CASSYGTSDEQYF.

V usage is TRBV3-1 and J usage is TRBJ2-3, with a tentative D call TRBD1 (6 bases). The germline gives CDR1 LGHDT, CDR2 YNNKEL (reference sequence). The V end lost 3 bases, the J end lost 2 bases, and 9 bases lay between the germline ends. This CDR3 comprises 14 residues. The CDR3 protein is CASSQGAVTDTQYF. The CDR3, as DNA: TGTGCCAGCAGCCAGGGGGCGGTCACAGATACGCAGTATTTT.

This clonotype was recorded only once. The chain carries TRBV5-1 and TRBJ1-4, with 8 bases identical to TRBD1. CDR1 and CDR2 from the germline V gene are SGHRS and YFSETQ. The ends lost 4 bases at V and 5 bases at J; junction bases unmatched: 10. CDR3 length: 16 residues. For the CDR3, the DNA is TGCGCCAGCAGCCCACTCACCGGGACAGGCAATGAAAAACTGTTTTTT. Amino acid sequence: CASSPLTGTGNEKLFF.

With respect to this clonotype: Its ends do not fully match the called genes, so a read error is possible. The chain joins TRBV20-1 to TRBJ1-2, with TRBD1 identical over 9 bases. CDR3 length: 17 amino acids. In germline, CDR1 is DFQATT, CDR2 SNEGSKA (reference sequence). For the CDR3, the DNA is TGTAGTGCTAGTCCGGGACAGGGAACCTTTTCTAACTATGGCTACACCTTC. It encodes CSASPGQGTFSNYGYTF.

To note about this clonotype: The junction shows a germline mismatch at one end, possibly a read error. V gene TRBV10-1 combines with J gene TRBJ2-7; TRBD1 matches at 7 bases. The CDR3 is 14 amino acids. Germline V gene sequence: CDR1 WNHNN, CDR2 SYGVQD (reference sequence). CDR3 sequence (DNA): TGCGCCGGCAGCGAAGGGGACAGTCCCTACGAGCAGTACTTC. It encodes CAGSEGDSPYEQYF.

The gene calls are TRBV29-1 and TRBJ2-7; D is possibly TRBD2 (6 bases). Germline lookup yields CDR1 SQVTM and CDR2 ANQGSEA. V lost 3 bases to trimming and J lost 6 bases, with 15 bases between them. CDR3 length: 13 residues. CDR3 amino acids: CSVDEGPRGEQYF. The CDR3 DNA sequence: TGCAGCGTTGATGAAGGCCCGCGGGGCGAGCAGTACTTC.

This clonotype occurred a few times. The CDR3 here is CSVEDLRTGNTNTEAFF. The CDR3 nucleotides read TGCAGCGTTGAAGATCTTAGGACGGGGAACACGAACACTGAAGCTTTCTTT. The rearrangement links TRBV29-1 to TRBJ1-1; D is unresolved. Looked up from germline, CDR1 is SQVTM and CDR2 is ANQGSEA. The CDR3 extends over 17 amino acids. The germline V and J ends were trimmed by 0 bases and 1 base, with 18 bases remaining between them. Full variable domain (outside the CDR3, taken from reference TRBV29-1 and TRBJ1-1): SAVISQKPSRDICQRGTSLTIQCQVDSQVTMMFWYRQQPGQSLTLIATANQGSEATYESGFVIDKFPISRPNLTFSTLTVSNMSPEDSSIYLCSVEDLRTGNTNTEAFFGQGTRLTVV.

The V call is TRBV7-9, the J call TRBJ1-3; D is uncertain. CDR1 SEHNR and CDR2 FQNEAQ come from the germline V gene (reference sequence). Trimming shortened V by 5 bases and J by 1 base, and 12 bases separated the two germline ends. The CDR3 is 15 amino acids. CDR3 protein: CASSVGRVSGNTIYF. The CDR3 nucleotides are TGTGCCAGCAGCGTCGGGAGGGTTTCTGGAAACACCATATATTTT.

The sample holds a few counts of this clonotype. The J gene is TRBJ2-7, the V gene TRBV2; the D is unclear. The closer fit of TRBJ2-4 to the DNA end suggests the J call may be wrong. CDR1 and CDR2 (germline): SNHLY, FYNNEI. The length of the CDR3 is 14 residues. The CDR3 bases are TGTGCCAGCATGAATGGGCGCGCCAAAAACATTCAGTACTTC. Translated, it gives CASMNGRAKNIQYF.

The CDR3 loop reads CASSSGTSGPRQFF. The CDR3 DNA sequence: TGTGCCAGCAGCTCCGGGACTAGCGGGCCCAGGCAGTTCTTC. The chain combines TRBV7-2 with TRBJ2-1; TRBD2 aligns across 12 bases. Germline-derived CDR1 and CDR2 are SGHTA and FQGNSA. The CDR3 totals 14 residues. Trimming at V came to 4 bases and at J to 12 bases, leaving 7 bases not matched to a gene.

CDR3 residues: CASSVDSGGASEQYF. DNA of the CDR3: TGTGCCAGCAGCGTAGATAGCGGGGGGGCCAGCGAGCAGTACTTC. The J gene is TRBJ2-7, the V gene TRBV9; 11 bases fit TRBD2. This CDR3 region has 15 residues. CDR1 is SGDLS and CDR2 is YYNGEE in the germline V gene. With 0 bases clipped from V and 6 bases from J, the junction kept 5 bases outside the gene matches.

This sequence joins TRBV6-4 and TRBJ2-2, with D tentatively TRBD1 or TRBD2 (5 bases each). CDR3 length: 14 amino acids. V was clipped by 7 bases and J by 4 bases, with 13 bases between them. Germline loops: CDR1 MRHNA, CDR2 SNTAGT. This chain's CDR3 is CASTGTPGTGELFF. The DNA of the CDR3 is TGTGCCAGCACCGGGACCCCGGGCACCGGGGAGCTGTTTTTT.

This chain connects TRBV15 to TRBJ2-3; D may be TRBD2 (5 bases). The V and J ends lost 0 bases and 3 bases respectively, with 16 bases between them. The CDR3 covers 17 residues. Germline V lookup: CDR1 LNHNV, CDR2 YYDKDF (reference sequence). CDR3 in amino acids: CATSRDLKRKLTDTQYF. In DNA, the CDR3 is TGTGCCACCAGCAGAGATCTAAAGCGGAAGCTAACAGATACGCAGTATTTT.